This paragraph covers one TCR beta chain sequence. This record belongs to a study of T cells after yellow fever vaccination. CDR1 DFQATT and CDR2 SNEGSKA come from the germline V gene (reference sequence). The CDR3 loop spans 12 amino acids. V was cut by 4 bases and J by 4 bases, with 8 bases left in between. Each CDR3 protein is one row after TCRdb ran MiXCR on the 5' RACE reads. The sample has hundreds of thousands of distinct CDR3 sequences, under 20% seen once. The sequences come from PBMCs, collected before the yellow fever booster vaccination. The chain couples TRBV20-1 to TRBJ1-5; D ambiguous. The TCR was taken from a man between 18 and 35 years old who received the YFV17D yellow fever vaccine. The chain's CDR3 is CSATSVNQPQHF. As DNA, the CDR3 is TGCAGTGCTACTTCCGTAAATCAGCCCCAGCATTTT.